Presented here are 31 T cell receptor beta chains from one specimen sequenced in a study of T cell repertoires in cytomegalovirus infection. TCRdb analysed the reads with MiXCR anew, one entry per CDR3 protein. Among 300,000 to 400,000 distinct CDR3 sequences listed, 25% to 30% were seen once. These TCRs' antigens remain unknown. The material was cultured PBMCs, obtained from culture after CMV antigen stimulation. Source of these receptors: a human donor in good health (CMV status not recorded). Some clones in this sample may be carry-over from other donors' samples.

This chain uses TRBV7-9 with TRBJ1-3; D perhaps matches TRBD1 (6 bases). This CDR3 is 16 amino acids long. The germline V gene has CDR1 SEHNR and CDR2 FQNEAQ (reference sequence). Trimming cost V 5 bases and J 2 bases, with 16 bases left between them. The CDR3 loop reads CASSPHRDTPGNTIYF. DNA for the CDR3: TGTGCCAGCAGCCCGCACCGGGACACCCCTGGAAACACCATATATTTT.

The chain couples TRBV30 to TRBJ2-1; the D call may be TRBD1 or TRBD2 (5 bases each). The CDR3 is 15 residues long. Germline V lookup: CDR1 GTSNPN, CDR2 SVGIG (reference sequence). The CDR3 sequence: CVGATREGNYNEQFF. In DNA form, the CDR3 reads TGTGTCGGGGCGACTCGGGAAGGGAACTACAATGAGCAGTTCTTC.

The sample holds many counts of this clonotype. The chain is built from TRBV7-6 and TRBJ1-2; 7 bases match TRBD1. Germline lookup yields CDR1 SGHVS and CDR2 FNYEAQ. The CDR3 contains 15 residues. V was pared by 1 base and J by 2 bases, with 4 bases of the junction left unmatched. CDR3 amino acids: CASSLVGRGNYGYTF. CDR3 coding DNA: TGTGCCAGCAGCTTAGTCGGCAGGGGGAACTATGGCTACACCTTC. Based on the CDR3 plus reference TRBV7-6 and TRBJ1-2, the full variable domain is GAGVSQSPRYKVTKRGQDVALRCDPISGHVSLYWYRQALGQGPEFLTYFNYEAQQDKSGLPNDRFSAERPEGSISTLTIQRTEQRDSAMYRCASSLVGRGNYGYTFGSGTRLTVV.

The chain has TRBV12-3 or TRBV12-4 and TRBJ1-2; 10 bases map to TRBD1. Trimming took 5 bases from V and 2 from J; bases not matched to a gene: 5. CDR3 length: 15 amino acids. The CDR3 bases are TGTGCCAGCAGTGTTGGGGGACAGGGGAACTATGGCTACACCTTC. Its protein product is CASSVGGQGNYGYTF.

The chain is built from TRBV4-2 and TRBJ2-5; D could derive from TRBD1 or TRBD2 (5 bases each). The CDR3 is 14 residues long. With 4 bases removed from V and 5 bases from J, the gap between germline ends came to 14 bases. CDR1 LGHNA and CDR2 YNFKEQ come from the germline V gene. Here the CDR3 reads CASSLGTASETQYF. The DNA of the CDR3 is TGTGCCAGCAGCCTTGGGACCGCTAGTGAGACCCAGTACTTC.

This clonotype was detected many times. This chain uses TRBV7-2 with TRBJ1-1; tentative D call: TRBD1 (5 bases). The CDR3 is made up of 15 amino acids. The V end lost 2 bases, the J end lost 1 base, and 11 bases lay between the germline ends. Germline V gene data show CDR1 as SGHTA and CDR2 as FQGNSA. This CDR3 is CASSLRPGENTEAFF. The CDR3 bases are TGTGCCAGCAGCTTACGTCCGGGGGAGAACACTGAAGCTTTCTTT.

This clonotype was picked up a small number of times. This chain uses TRBV12-3 or TRBV12-4 with TRBJ1-4, with 7 nucleotides matching TRBD1. Trimming cost V 8 bases and J 0 bases; bases outside gene matches: 6. This CDR3 contains 15 residues. CDR3 sequence: CASRQGGATNEKLFF. In DNA, the CDR3 is TGTGCCAGCCGACAGGGAGGGGCAACTAATGAAAAACTGTTTTTT.

Ten or more counts support this clonotype. This chain joins TRBV6-5 and TRBJ1-1, with 9 bases that match TRBD1. V lost 0 bases to trimming and J lost 2 bases; unmatched junction nucleotides: 4. This CDR3 is 16 amino acids long. CDR1 and CDR2 (germline): MNHEY, SVGAGI. This CDR3 reads CASSYSQGQGNTEAFF. CDR3 DNA: TGTGCCAGCAGTTACTCCCAGGGACAGGGTAACACTGAAGCTTTCTTT.

The table lists this clonotype with a few counts. J is TRBJ2-1 and V is TRBV6-6; 9 positions match TRBD1. CDR1 and CDR2 (germline): MNHNY, SVGAGI (reference sequence). V shed 2 bases and J 15 bases; nucleotides not matched to a gene: 8. The CDR3 contains 13 residues. The CDR3 protein is CASSYGTGTGSFF. The CDR3 DNA reads TGTGCCAGCAGTTACGGTACTGGGACAGGGTCGTTCTTC.

This clonotype was found a few times. This sequence joins TRBV6-6 and TRBJ2-1, with 11 bases identical to TRBD2. Germline V gene sequence: CDR1 MNHNY, CDR2 SVGAGI (reference sequence). This CDR3 is built from 16 residues. With 6 bases clipped from V and 9 bases from J, the junction kept 13 bases outside the gene matches. CDR3 in amino acids: CASSALSSGGLGEQFF. The DNA for the CDR3 is TGTGCCAGCAGCGCCCTTTCTAGCGGGGGGCTGGGTGAGCAGTTCTTC.

In its sample, this clonotype was seen many times. The chain couples TRBV20-1 to TRBJ1-3, with unresolved D. Germline CDR1 DFQATT, CDR2 SNEGSKA (reference sequence). V was trimmed by 0 bases and J by 1 base, leaving 10 bases between them. The CDR3 covers 15 residues. The CDR3 here is CSARDTMLSGNTIYF. CDR3 coding DNA: TGCAGTGCTAGAGATACCATGCTGTCTGGAAACACCATATATTTT.

V usage is TRBV10-3 and J usage is TRBJ1-2; D perhaps matches TRBD1 (5 bases). Germline assignment: CDR1 ENHRY and CDR2 SYGVKD. With 2 bases removed from V and 6 bases from J, the gap between germline ends came to 10 bases. The CDR3 has 13 amino acids. DNA of the CDR3: TGTGCCATCAGTGAGCAGGGAAAGGATGGCTACACCTTC. Translation: CAISEQGKDGYTF.

The chain employs TRBV2 and TRBJ1-4, with D possibly TRBD1 on 5 matching bases. CDR1 and CDR2 (germline): SNHLY, FYNNEI. The germline V and J ends were trimmed by 2 bases and 4 bases, with 8 bases remaining between them. CDR3 length equals 14 residues. This chain's CDR3 is CASSERQINEKLFF. The CDR3 DNA is TGTGCCAGCAGTGAAAGACAGATTAATGAAAAACTGTTTTTT.

The V gene is TRBV4-1, the J gene TRBJ1-2, with TRBD1 identical over 7 bases. V was clipped by 0 bases and J by 6 bases; unmatched bases: 7. Germline V gene lookup returns CDR1 MGHRA and CDR2 YSYEKL. This CDR3 is 15 amino acids long. CDR3 protein: CASSQDMRDSNGYTF. The CDR3 coding sequence is TGCGCCAGCAGCCAAGATATGAGGGACAGTAATGGCTACACCTTC.

This clonotype was counted a few times. V and J are TRBV10-3 and TRBJ2-7; 7 bases are a match to TRBD1. Trimming took 2 bases from V and 3 from J; bases not matched to a gene: 7. Per the germline V gene, CDR1 is ENHRY and CDR2 is SYGVKD. There are 15 residues in the CDR3. The CDR3 sequence is CAISEGPGQFYEQYF. In DNA form, the CDR3 reads TGTGCCATCAGTGAGGGACCGGGACAGTTCTACGAGCAGTACTTC.

V is TRBV6-1 and J is TRBJ1-6; unclear D gene. The V gene lost 1 base and the J gene lost 12 bases, with 16 bases spanning the gap. The CDR3 has 15 amino acids. From germline, CDR1 is MNHNS and CDR2 SASEGT. The CDR3 loop reads CASSEGPEISVPLHF. The CDR3 coding sequence is TGTGCCAGCAGTGAAGGGCCGGAAATCTCAGTACCCCTCCACTTT.

V is TRBV11-2 and J is TRBJ1-2; unclear D gene. The V gene lost 3 bases and the J gene lost 6 bases, with 8 bases spanning the gap. The V gene's germline CDR1 is SGHAT and CDR2 FQNNGV. This CDR3 is 12 amino acids long. DNA of the CDR3: TGTGCCAGCAGCTTCCTCGGGGATGGCTACACCTTC. Amino acid sequence: CASSFLGDGYTF.

V usage is TRBV9 and J usage is TRBJ1-2; possibly TRBD1 for D (6 bases). Trimming pared 4 bases from V and 6 bases from J, leaving 16 bases between. The germline CDR1 and CDR2 sequences are SGDLS and YYNGEE. The CDR3 consists of 14 residues. CDR3 in amino acids: CASSPHRASDGYTF. Here the CDR3 DNA reads TGTGCCAGCAGCCCTCACAGGGCTTCGGATGGCTACACCTTC.

J is TRBJ2-2 and V is TRBV27; D may be TRBD1 or TRBD2 (5 bases each). Germline CDR1 MNHEY, CDR2 SMNVEV (reference sequence). The CDR3 covers 16 residues. Trimming removed 2 bases at V and 0 bases at J, with 10 bases between. The CDR3 DNA sequence: TGTGCCAGCAGTTTAGTCGGGGCCGCGAACACCGGGGAGCTGTTTTTT. This encodes CASSLVGAANTGELFF.

This clonotype was seen a handful of times. The chain couples TRBV27 to TRBJ2-5; the match to TRBD1 covers 10 bases. J gave up 5 bases and V 4 bases, and 13 bases lay outside the gene matches. Germline V lookup: CDR1 MNHEY, CDR2 SMNVEV (reference sequence). This CDR3 is built from 17 residues. For the CDR3, the DNA is TGTGCCAGCAGTTCATTCCCCGGACAGGGGGTAGGGGAGACCCAGTACTTC. Residues: CASSSFPGQGVGETQYF.

The rearrangement joins TRBV7-9 to TRBJ1-5; D gene ambiguous. Looked up from germline, CDR1 is SEHNR and CDR2 is FQNEAQ (reference sequence). V lost 3 bases to trimming and J lost 4 bases, with 13 bases between them. There are 15 residues in the CDR3. The CDR3 loop reads CASSLDGVSNQPQHF. In nucleotides, the CDR3 is TGTGCCAGCAGCTTGGATGGGGTCAGTAATCAGCCCCAGCATTTT.

This clonotype was recorded at least ten times. V gene TRBV6-1 combines with J gene TRBJ2-2; D remains unclear. The CDR3 contains 14 residues. Trimming stripped 0 bases from V and 7 bases from J, with 9 bases between. Per germline, CDR1 MNHNS and CDR2 SASEGT. The CDR3 is CASSEAPVIGELFF. The CDR3 bases are TGTGCCAGCAGTGAAGCCCCAGTGATCGGGGAGCTGTTTTTT.

V gene TRBV7-8 combines with J gene TRBJ2-1; D is possibly TRBD2 (5 bases). The V end was cut by 5 bases, the J end by 10 bases, with 12 bases between. This CDR3 is 12 amino acids long. Germline CDR1 is SGHVS and CDR2 is FQNEAQ. CDR3 loop: CASSALVREQFF. As DNA, the CDR3 is TGTGCCAGCAGCGCACTAGTCCGAGAGCAGTTCTTC.

This clonotype was counted many times. V usage is TRBV12-3 or TRBV12-4 and J usage is TRBJ1-1; D not resolved. The V end was cut by 2 bases, the J end by 3 bases, with 7 bases between. CDR3 size: 13 residues. The CDR3 DNA sequence: TGTGCCAGCAGTTTATTGAGTGACACTGAAGCTTTCTTT. Protein: CASSLLSDTEAFF.

The table lists this clonotype with a few counts. This chain connects TRBV6-1 to TRBJ1-1, with D possibly TRBD1 on 5 matching bases. CDR3 length: 14 residues. Trimming cost V 7 bases and J 0 bases, with 12 bases left between them. CDR1 and CDR2 from the germline V gene are MNHNS and SASEGT. The CDR3 region has the DNA TGTGCCAGCACTCTAAGGGGTATGAACACTGAAGCTTTCTTT. It codes for CASTLRGMNTEAFF.

This clonotype was found many times. The rearrangement joins TRBV7-6 to TRBJ2-7; 13 bases map to TRBD2. This CDR3 is built from 15 residues. From germline, CDR1 is SGHVS and CDR2 FNYEAQ. Germline trimming cut 4 bases from V and 2 bases from J; bases unmatched to any gene: 2. CDR3 amino acids: CASSYTSGRAYEQYF. The DNA of the CDR3 is TGTGCCAGCAGCTATACTAGCGGGAGGGCCTACGAGCAGTACTTC.

This clonotype occurred a few times. The CDR3 loop reads CASSEGIANEKLFF. The CDR3 nucleotides read TGTGCCAGCAGCGAGGGGATAGCTAATGAAAAACTGTTTTTT. J is TRBJ1-4 and V is TRBV7-9; a possible D gene is TRBD1 (5 bases). The CDR3 covers 14 residues. CDR1 and CDR2 from the germline V gene are SEHNR and FQNEAQ (reference sequence). V gave up 5 bases and J gave up 3 bases, with 10 bases separating them. The whole variable domain, filled in from reference TRBV7-9 and TRBJ1-4, reads DTGVSQNPRHKITKRGQNVTFRCDPISEHNRLYWYRQTLGQGPEFLTYFQNEAQLEKSRLLSDRFSAERPKGSFSTLEIQRTEQGDSAMYLCASSEGIANEKLFFGSGTQLSVL.

This clonotype was observed a few times. The chain's CDR3 is CASSYSGSLGEQFF. The DNA for the CDR3 is TGTGCCAGCAGTTATAGCGGGAGCTTGGGTGAGCAGTTCTTC. The chain has TRBV12-3 or TRBV12-4 and TRBJ2-1, with 9 bases aligning to TRBD2. The V gene end was trimmed by 4 bases and the J gene end by 9 bases; junction bases not matched to a gene: 7. The CDR3 covers 14 residues.

The V gene is TRBV6-2 or TRBV6-3, the J gene TRBJ1-5, with D tentatively TRBD1 (6 bases). The CDR3 has 16 amino acids. From germline, CDR1 is MNHEY and CDR2 SVGEGT. V shed 6 bases and J shed 7 bases, with 22 bases lying between them. In DNA, the CDR3 is TGTGCCAGCAGACCGGGGGCAGGGCCGAAGGGCCAGCCCCAGCATTTT. This encodes CASRPGAGPKGQPQHF.

The gene calls are TRBV2 and TRBJ2-7, with a possible D match to TRBD1 (6 bases). Trimming left V 6 bases short and J 9 bases short, with 15 bases between. CDR1 and CDR2 from the germline V gene are SNHLY and FYNNEI. This CDR3 has 12 amino acids. The CDR3 bases are TGTGCCAGCAGCCAGGATACAGGGTGGCAGTACTTC. It encodes CASSQDTGWQYF.

This clonotype was counted only a few times. The chain employs TRBV24-1 and TRBJ2-2, with unresolved D. Trimming removed 5 bases at V and 1 base at J, with 7 bases between. The V gene's germline CDR1 is KGHDR and CDR2 SFDVKD. CDR3 length: 14 amino acids. The CDR3 sequence: CATSGTQNTGELFF. CDR3 bases: TGTGCCACCAGTGGTACACAGAACACCGGGGAGCTGTTTTTT.